These T cell receptor beta chains were read from a single sample in a study of blood T cell repertoires in COVID-19. Measured with immunoSEQ multiplex PCR; TCRdb has only the in-frame clones, and not every one. Among 210,000 or so clones, about 77% were seen once, and the ten largest hold 2.8%. Sequenced: peripheral blood. These TCRs come from a woman of 80 years or more with active or convalescent COVID-19. Both conserved end residues are part of each CDR3.

>16|TRBV3-1/TRBV3-2|TRBJ2-1
CASSPYTVGQENEQFF
>12|TRBV5-8|TRBJ1-1
CASSWEDTEAFF
>14|TRBV7-9|TRBJ2-6
CASTGGWGANVLTF
>15|TRBV28|TRBJ2-1
CASSLGGGPYNEQFF
>17|TRBV14|TRBJ2-3
CASSPSRDRVDTDTQYF
>14|TRBV11-3|TRBJ2-7
CASSPQGAAYEQYF
>16|TRBV21-1|TRBJ2-7
CASSSSTSGGSYEQYF
>16|TRBV2|TRBJ1-1
CASGKRGTRGRTEAFF
>14|TRBV21-1|TRBJ2-7
CASSKGIGVCEQYF
>16|TRBV10-3|TRBJ1-4
CATPDRVWATNEKLFF
>13|TRBV9|TRBJ1-1
CASSGTGTTEAFF
>15|TRBV4-2|TRBJ2-2
CASSQGQGGTGELFF
>18|TRBV12-5|TRBJ1-5
CASGLVFCGGGVGQPQHF
>16|TRBV12-5|TRBJ2-1
CASGYTSGGAHNEQFF
>16|TRBV24-1|TRBJ1-1
CATSDFGRVSLGEAFF
>12|TRBV6-5|TRBJ2-7
CASSLTGYEQYF
>16|TRBV5-1|TRBJ1-1
CASSPGGTRTNTEAFF